These 32 T cell receptor beta chains were all obtained from the same sample, sequenced in a study of T-cell reconstitution after alpha-beta-depleted transplantation in children. The TCRbeta library was prepared with unique molecular identifiers. Each CDR3 protein gets one entry after TCRdb re-called the PCR reads with MiXCR. The sample contains about 240,000 distinct CDR3 sequences, more than 20% of which appear only once. The input for sequencing was PBMCs, taken before TCRalphabeta/CD19-depleted stem cell transplant. Every receptor here comes from a girl aged 2 to 10 with Fanconi anemia, due to receive a stem cell transplant.

The chain recombines TRBV20-1 with TRBJ2-5, with 8 bases fitting TRBD2. The CDR3 consists of 14 residues. V gave up 3 bases and J gave up 7 bases; unmatched junction bases: 10. Germline loops: CDR1 DFQATT, CDR2 SNEGSKA (reference sequence). The CDR3 is CSASTGLVSGTQYF. The CDR3 DNA follows: TGCAGTGCTAGTACGGGACTAGTTTCGGGGACCCAGTACTTC.

The count of this clonotype is one. The chain recombines TRBV6-1 with TRBJ1-5, with D tentatively TRBD1 (6 bases). Looked up from germline, CDR1 is MNHNS and CDR2 is SASEGT. The V end lost 7 bases, the J end lost 3 bases, and 10 bases lay between the germline ends. The CDR3 has 13 residues. CDR3 sequence reads: CASIRDNNQPQHF. The CDR3 coding sequence is TGTGCCAGCATCCGGGACAACAATCAGCCCCAGCATTTT.

This chain uses TRBV14 with TRBJ1-1; no reliable D call. The CDR3 runs to 16 residues. Germline V gives CDR1 SGHDN, CDR2 FVKESK. Trimming left V 0 bases short and J 1 base short, with 12 bases between. The CDR3, as DNA: TGTGCCAGCAGCCAAGATTTCGGGAGTCGGAACACTGAAGCTTTCTTT. Translated: CASSQDFGSRNTEAFF.

The chain has TRBV29-1 and TRBJ2-7; unclear D gene. The CDR3 spans 11 residues. The V gene lost 5 bases and the J gene lost 1 base, with 6 bases spanning the gap. Germline V gene lookup returns CDR1 SQVTM and CDR2 ANQGSEA. Here the CDR3 DNA reads TGCAGCGTTCTGAAATCCTACGAGCAGTACTTC. This gives the protein CSVLKSYEQYF.

This clonotype was counted between two and nine times. The chain has TRBV7-3 and TRBJ2-3, with TRBD2 as a possible D gene (5 bases). This CDR3 is 15 amino acids long. Germline V CDR1 and CDR2: SGHTA, FQGTGA. Trimming took 5 bases from V and 3 from J, leaving 15 bases between them. CDR3 protein: CASSPSPSGTDTQYF. DNA of the CDR3: TGTGCCAGCAGCCCCTCCCCCTCGGGAACAGATACGCAGTATTTT.

The table lists this clonotype with many counts. The chain links TRBV15 to TRBJ2-1, with 9 positions matching TRBD2. The germline V gene has CDR1 LNHNV and CDR2 YYDKDF (reference sequence). The CDR3 sequence is 16 residues long. The V segment lost 4 bases and the J segment 4 bases; nucleotides outside the gene matches: 8. CDR3 in amino acids: CATSNTGTSLYNEQFF. Written as DNA, the CDR3 is TGTGCCACCAGCAACACCGGGACTAGCCTTTACAATGAGCAGTTCTTC. The variable domain in full, with the rest retrieved from reference TRBV15 and TRBJ2-1, is DAMVIQNPRYQVTQFGKPVTLSCSQTLNHNVMYWYQQKSSQAPKLLFHYYDKDFNNEADTPDNFQSRRPNTSFCFLDIRSPGLGDTAMYLCATSNTGTSLYNEQFFGPGTRLTVL.

The V call is TRBV6-5, the J call TRBJ2-2, with D perhaps TRBD2 (5 bases). The V gene lost 4 bases and the J gene lost 7 bases, with 10 bases spanning the gap. This CDR3 comprises 13 residues. Germline CDR1 is MNHEY and CDR2 is SVGAGI. CDR3 residues: CASSFRGNGELFF. In DNA, the CDR3 is TGTGCCAGCAGTTTCCGGGGAAACGGGGAGCTGTTTTTT.

The chain has TRBV20-1 and TRBJ2-7, with unresolved D. The CDR3 runs to 13 residues. V was shortened by 5 bases and J by 3 bases, with 14 bases between the two germline ends. In germline, CDR1 is DFQATT, CDR2 SNEGSKA (reference sequence). This CDR3 is CSAVSSQHYEQYF. The CDR3 nucleotides are TGCAGTGCTGTTAGCAGCCAGCACTACGAGCAGTACTTC.

The genes are TRBV20-1 and TRBJ2-3; a weak D match, TRBD2 (6 bases). Germline CDR1 DFQATT, CDR2 SNEGSKA (reference sequence). The CDR3 has 13 residues. The ends were cut back, 5 bases at V and 1 base at J, with 10 bases in the middle. The CDR3 protein is CSAPRLGTDTQYF. CDR3 bases: TGCAGTGCTCCCCGACTAGGCACAGATACGCAGTATTTT.

This clonotype appeared many times. The chain employs TRBV5-1 and TRBJ2-3; 7 nucleotides agree with TRBD2. J gave up 7 bases and V 0 bases, and 2 bases lay outside the gene matches. The germline gives CDR1 SGHRS, CDR2 YFSETQ. The CDR3 has 13 residues. The CDR3 nucleotides read TGCGCCAGCAGCTTGGAGCGGGGAAATACGCAGTATTTT. The encoded protein is CASSLERGNTQYF.

The J gene is TRBJ2-5, the V gene TRBV6-1, with D maybe TRBD1 (6 bases). CDR1 MNHNS and CDR2 SASEGT come from the germline V gene. The CDR3 covers 16 residues. V lost 7 bases and J 5 bases, leaving 23 bases between the germline ends. CDR3 nucleotides: TGTGCCAGCAAACTAACCCTGGACAGACTGATGGAGACCCAGTACTTC. It translates to CASKLTLDRLMETQYF.

Only a few counts were recorded for this clonotype. The V call is TRBV7-2, the J call TRBJ2-3; possibly TRBD2 for D (6 bases). Germline lookup yields CDR1 SGHTA and CDR2 FQGNSA. The CDR3 spans 16 residues. Between the trimmed V and J ends, which lost 0 bases and 4 bases, there was a span of 14 bases. The CDR3 sequence is CASSLALLAYPDTQYF. In DNA, the CDR3 is TGTGCCAGCAGCTTAGCGCTCCTAGCGTACCCAGATACGCAGTATTTT.

This clonotype was observed once. The final CDR3 position lacks the conserved phenylalanine or tryptophan, pointing to a likely read error. The CDR3 spells CASSDGTGYNSPLHS. CDR3 DNA: TGTGCCAGCAGCGATGGGACAGGCTATAATTCACCCCTCCACTCT. The J gene is TRBJ1-6, the V gene TRBV9; the match to TRBD1 covers 8 bases. This CDR3 has 15 residues. J was trimmed by 3 bases and V by 3 bases; bases with no gene match: 2. Germline V gives CDR1 SGDLS, CDR2 YYNGEE.

The chain couples TRBV5-5 to TRBJ2-5; maybe TRBD1 (6 bases). Trimming took off 4 bases at V and 1 base at J, with 17 bases between the two ends. Per germline, CDR1 SGHKS and CDR2 YYEKEE (reference sequence). The CDR3 extends over 16 amino acids. CDR3 sequence: CASSPGQRDVQETQYF. CDR3 DNA: TGTGCCAGCAGCCCCGGACAGAGGGACGTCCAAGAGACCCAGTACTTC.

In its sample, this clonotype was seen a few times. V is TRBV29-1 and J is TRBJ2-3, with 8 bases fitting TRBD1. Germline-derived CDR1 and CDR2 are SQVTM and ANQGSEA. V lost 7 bases to trimming and J lost 5 bases; unmatched junction nucleotides: 11. This CDR3 has 14 residues. The CDR3 protein is CSGLDRGRRDTQYF. CDR3 sequence (DNA): TGCAGCGGCCTAGACAGGGGACGAAGAGATACGCAGTATTTT.

The chain is built from TRBV6-5 and TRBJ2-7, with 11 nucleotides matching TRBD2. Germline-derived CDR1 and CDR2 are MNHEY and SVGAGI. The CDR3 runs 16 residues. The J segment lost 5 bases and the V segment lost 0 bases, leaving 6 bases of the junction unmatched. Here the CDR3 DNA reads TGTGCCAGCAGTTACTCCACTAGCGGGAGTGCCAACGAGCAGTACTTC. Protein product: CASSYSTSGSANEQYF.

CDR3 residues: CASSLPLAGVTSDEQFF. CDR3 DNA sequence: TGTGCCAGCAGTTTACCCTTAGCGGGAGTAACTAGTGATGAGCAGTTCTTC. The V gene is TRBV28, the J gene TRBJ2-1; TRBD2 agrees at 9 bases. The CDR3 has 17 residues. J lost 8 bases, V lost 2 bases, and 13 bases had no gene match. Germline CDR1 and CDR2: MDHEN and SYDVKM.

This clonotype was detected ten times or more. The chain recombines TRBV12-3 or TRBV12-4 with TRBJ2-1; D unclear. Trimming cost V 4 bases and J 7 bases, with 8 bases left between them. The CDR3 extends over 12 amino acids. CDR3 nucleotides: TGTGCCAGCAGTTCACATGGGAATGAGCAGTTCTTC. Translated, it gives CASSSHGNEQFF.

This clonotype was detected only a few times. The chain is built from TRBV7-2 and TRBJ2-4; TRBD2 might be the D (8 bases). Deletions cut 4 bases from V and 0 bases from J, with 19 bases between. Germline values: CDR1 SGHTA, CDR2 FQGNSA. The CDR3 is 18 residues long. CDR3 nucleotide sequence: TGTGCCAGCAGCTACGCCAGGGGGGGACTAGGAGCCAAAAACATTCAGTACTTC. Protein: CASSYARGGLGAKNIQYF.

This clonotype was seen repeatedly, ten times or more. The rearrangement joins TRBV20-1 to TRBJ2-3, with 11 nucleotides matching TRBD2. Germline CDR1 and CDR2: DFQATT and SNEGSKA (reference sequence). The length of the CDR3 is 18 residues. V was clipped by 0 bases and J by 0 bases; unmatched bases: 8. The CDR3: CSARDIAGGLSSTDTQYF. The DNA of the CDR3 is TGCAGTGCTAGAGACATAGCGGGGGGGCTGAGTAGCACAGATACGCAGTATTTT.

This clonotype has a count of ten or more. The chain employs TRBV20-1 and TRBJ2-7, with D possibly TRBD1 on 6 matching bases. CDR3 size: 11 residues. Germline CDR1 is DFQATT and CDR2 is SNEGSKA (reference sequence). Trimming cost V 2 bases and J 6 bases, with 8 bases left between them. The CDR3 DNA reads TGCAGTGCTAGATGGGGGCCCGAGCAGTACTTC. Its protein is CSARWGPEQYF.

This clonotype was seen many times. The genes are TRBV12-3 or TRBV12-4 and TRBJ1-1; D not resolved. The CDR3 extends over 13 amino acids. V lost 3 bases, J lost 8 bases, and 13 bases lay in between. CDR3 nucleotide sequence: TGTGCCAGCAGTTTGTGGGTGAACAGAGAAGCTTTCTTT. This encodes CASSLWVNREAFF.

This rearrangement joins TRBV5-1 to TRBJ1-5, with a tentative D call TRBD1 (5 bases). The CDR3 has 13 residues. V shed 4 bases and J shed 4 bases, with 9 bases lying between them. Germline assignment: CDR1 SGHRS and CDR2 YFSETQ. This CDR3 is CASSAGQNQPQHF. CDR3 in DNA: TGCGCCAGCAGCGCCGGACAAAATCAGCCCCAGCATTTT. The entire variable domain, with the rest obtained from reference TRBV5-1 and TRBJ1-5, is as follows: KAGVTQTPRYLIKTRGQQVTLSCSPISGHRSVSWYQQTPGQGLQFLFEYFSETQRNKGNFPGRFSGRQFSNSRSEMNVSTLELGDSALYLCASSAGQNQPQHFGDGTRLSIL.

The V and J genes are TRBV29-1 and TRBJ2-2, with D unresolved. Trimming removed 0 bases from V and 5 bases from J, with 13 bases in between. CDR3 length: 15 residues. Per germline, CDR1 SQVTM and CDR2 ANQGSEA. The CDR3 DNA sequence: TGCAGCGTTGAAGATAATGAGGAGACGACCGGGGAGCTGTTTTTT. The encoded protein is CSVEDNEETTGELFF.

This clonotype was observed a few times. The chain joins TRBV20-1 to TRBJ2-5, with D uncertain. V was cut by 2 bases and J by 2 bases, with 6 bases left in between. The germline V gene encodes CDR1 DFQATT and CDR2 SNEGSKA (reference sequence). The CDR3 is made up of 12 amino acids. CDR3: CSARLLQETQYF. The CDR3 nucleotides are TGCAGTGCTAGACTACTTCAAGAGACCCAGTACTTC.

This clonotype was found a few times. The chain carries TRBV2 and TRBJ2-1, with D maybe TRBD1 (6 bases). Looked up from germline, CDR1 is SNHLY and CDR2 is FYNNEI. The CDR3 is 14 residues long. Trimming stripped 9 bases from V and 4 bases from J, with 16 bases between. The CDR3 reads CARNRARPYNEQFF. The CDR3 coding sequence is TGTGCCAGAAACAGGGCACGACCGTACAATGAGCAGTTCTTC.

This clonotype was seen repeatedly, ten times or more. The DNA for the CDR3 is TGTGCCAGCAGTTACTCGACTAGCGGATACAATGAGCAGTTCTTC. Residues: CASSYSTSGYNEQFF. The chain employs TRBV6-5 and TRBJ2-1; 9 nucleotides match TRBD2. V lost 0 bases to trimming and J lost 4 bases; unmatched junction nucleotides: 1. The CDR3 has 15 residues. The germline V gene encodes CDR1 MNHEY and CDR2 SVGAGI.

The chain links TRBV20-1 to TRBJ1-3; D gene ambiguous. V gave up 7 bases and J gave up 3 bases, with 10 bases separating them. Germline V gene sequence: CDR1 DFQATT, CDR2 SNEGSKA (reference sequence). The CDR3 is made up of 12 amino acids. CDR3 DNA: TGCAGTGTGGAGGGTAGTGGAAACACCATATATTTT. This sequence encodes CSVEGSGNTIYF.

The chain links TRBV3-1 to TRBJ2-5, with D uncertain. V lost 3 bases and J 5 bases, leaving 7 bases between the germline ends. The CDR3 totals 12 residues. CDR1 is LGHDT and CDR2 is YNNKEL in the germline V gene (reference sequence). CDR3 nucleotide sequence: TGTGCCAGCAGCCATCCTCGCGAGACCCAGTACTTC. It codes for CASSHPRETQYF.

This clonotype was seen repeatedly, ten times or more. The chain links TRBV27 to TRBJ1-5; D is possibly TRBD1 (6 bases). Germline V lookup: CDR1 MNHEY, CDR2 SMNVEV (reference sequence). This CDR3 is built from 15 residues. The V and J ends lost 1 base and 1 base respectively, with 8 bases between them. Here the CDR3 DNA reads TGTGCCAGCAGTTTATACAGGGAAAGCAATCAGCCCCAGCATTTT. It codes for CASSLYRESNQPQHF.

This chain connects TRBV7-3 to TRBJ2-7, with no clear D. The V gene's germline CDR1 is SGHTA and CDR2 FQGTGA. This CDR3 is built from 13 residues. V lost 0 bases, J lost 6 bases, and 9 bases lay in between. CDR3 sequence reads: CASSLTGPGEQYF. CDR3 sequence (DNA): TGTGCCAGCAGCTTAACAGGGCCAGGCGAGCAGTACTTC. Supplemented by reference TRBV7-3 and TRBJ2-7, the full variable domain reads GAGVSQTPSNKVTEKGKYVELRCDPISGHTALYWYRQSLGQGPEFLIYFQGTGAADDSGLPNDRFFAVRPEGSVSTLKIQRTERGDSAVYLCASSLTGPGEQYFGPGTRLTVT.

This clonotype has ten or more counts. CDR3 loop: CASSFRGPPYEQYF. CDR3 nucleotide sequence: TGTGCCAGCAGTTTTAGGGGTCCTCCCTACGAGCAGTACTTC. V is TRBV12-3 or TRBV12-4 and J is TRBJ2-7, with D maybe TRBD1 (5 bases). V dropped 3 bases and J dropped 2 bases, with 11 bases sitting between them. The CDR3 runs 14 residues.